These 13 T cell receptor beta chains were sequenced from one sample in a study of T cell responses to AZD1222 COVID-19 vaccine. The table came from immunoSEQ multiplex PCR; TCRdb's copy has only in-frame clones and leaves some out. Here the sample spans around 130,000 clones, 89% being singletons. The specimen comprised peripheral blood, sampled 28 days after the second AZD1222 dose. The receptors stem from an adult who received the AZD1222 COVID-19 vaccine.

The rearrangement uses TRBV5-1 and TRBJ2-3, with D perhaps given as TRBD1 or TRBD2 (5 bases each). V lost 4 bases and J 5 bases, leaving 11 bases between the germline ends. The CDR3 loop spans 13 amino acids. Germline lookup yields CDR1 SGHRS and CDR2 YFSETQ. CDR3 region: CASSPGTGDTQYF. The CDR3 DNA sequence: TGCGCCAGCAGCCCCGGGACGGGAGATACGCAGTATTTT. Full variable domain (outside the CDR3, taken from reference TRBV5-1 and TRBJ2-3): KAGVTQTPRYLIKTRGQQVTLSCSPISGHRSVSWYQQTPGQGLQFLFEYFSETQRNKGNFPGRFSGRQFSNSRSEMNVSTLELGDSALYLCASSPGTGDTQYFGPGTRLTVL.

The rearrangement joins TRBV9 to TRBJ2-7, with TRBD2 identical over 8 bases. The trim removed 3 bases at V and 5 bases at J, leaving 7 bases unmatched. The CDR3 has 14 residues. In germline, CDR1 is SGDLS, CDR2 YYNGEE. The CDR3 here is CASSATSALDEQYF. In DNA, the CDR3 is TGTGCCAGCAGCGCGACTAGCGCCCTCGACGAGCAGTACTTC.

The V call is TRBV18, the J call TRBJ1-2, with D hard to call. The ends were cut back, 6 bases at V and 3 bases at J, with 14 bases in the middle. Per the germline V gene, CDR1 is KGHSH and CDR2 is LQKENI. The CDR3 runs to 14 residues. The CDR3 DNA reads TGTGCCAGCTCCCCCCTGGCCCAAGACTATGGCTACACCTTC. Translated: CASSPLAQDYGYTF.

This chain uses TRBV19 with TRBJ1-2; D remains unclear. Between the trimmed V and J ends, which lost 7 bases and 2 bases, there was a span of 8 bases. Germline values: CDR1 LNHDA, CDR2 SQIVND (reference sequence). The CDR3 is 12 amino acids. For the CDR3, the DNA is TGTGCCAGTAAACCCCAGAACTATGGCTACACCTTC. Protein sequence: CASKPQNYGYTF.

The genes are TRBV5-1 and TRBJ2-2; 9 positions match TRBD1. Germline values: CDR1 SGHRS, CDR2 YFSETQ. This CDR3 is built from 14 residues. The ends lost 4 bases at V and 6 bases at J; junction bases unmatched: 4. The CDR3 loop is CASSPRQGAGELFF. The CDR3 bases are TGCGCCAGCAGCCCCAGACAGGGGGCCGGGGAGCTGTTTTTT. Using reference TRBV5-1 and TRBJ2-2 for the parts outside the CDR3, the full variable domain is KAGVTQTPRYLIKTRGQQVTLSCSPISGHRSVSWYQQTPGQGLQFLFEYFSETQRNKGNFPGRFSGRQFSNSRSEMNVSTLELGDSALYLCASSPRQGAGELFFGEGSRLTVL.

This clone was counted once. V gene TRBV5-4 combines with J gene TRBJ1-2; TRBD1 matches at 8 bases. The germline V gene encodes CDR1 SGHNT and CDR2 YYREEE (reference sequence). V shed 0 bases and J 8 bases; nucleotides not matched to a gene: 6. This CDR3 contains 14 residues. CDR3 bases: TGTGCCAGCAGCTTGGATATTGGACAGGGCGGCTACACCTTC. Translation gives CASSLDIGQGGYTF.

The V and J genes are TRBV29-1 and TRBJ2-3; 8 bases are a match to TRBD2. The germline gives CDR1 SQVTM, CDR2 ANQGSEA. J lost 0 bases, V lost 3 bases, and 8 bases had no gene match. The CDR3 contains 16 residues. CDR3 region: CSVDKRGSPSTDTQYF. The DNA of the CDR3 is TGCAGCGTTGACAAGCGGGGGTCACCTAGCACAGATACGCAGTATTTT.

This rearrangement joins TRBV5-4 to TRBJ2-7; either TRBD1 or TRBD2 may supply D (5 bases each). Trimming removed 4 bases from V and 0 bases from J, with 14 bases in between. The CDR3 is 15 amino acids. Germline V lookup: CDR1 SGHNT, CDR2 YYREEE (reference sequence). The CDR3 region is CASSTRDRSSYEQYF. In nucleotides, the CDR3 is TGTGCCAGCAGCACAAGGGACCGAAGCTCCTACGAGCAGTACTTC.

This chain uses TRBV6-1 with TRBJ1-6, with TRBD1 matching over 7 bases. CDR1 is MNHNS, CDR2 SASEGT, per germline. The V and J ends lost 4 bases and 4 bases, in that order; junction bases with no gene match: 7. The CDR3 has 16 amino acids. CDR3 sequence (DNA): TGTGCCAGCAGTGCGGGGGACAGTCAATATAATTCACCCCTCCACTTT. This gives the protein CASSAGDSQYNSPLHF.

The gene calls are TRBV19 and TRBJ2-1; TRBD2 agrees at 7 bases. The CDR3 length is 16 residues. Looked up from germline, CDR1 is LNHDA and CDR2 is SQIVND (reference sequence). The trim removed 1 base at V and 6 bases at J, leaving 9 bases unmatched. CDR3 DNA sequence: TGTGCCAGTAGTATAGGCGTTAGGCAGCGGGGCAATGAGCAGTTCTTC. Its translation is CASSIGVRQRGNEQFF. Variable domain in full (rest from reference TRBV19 and TRBJ2-1): DGGITQSPKYLFRKEGQNVTLSCEQNLNHDAMYWYRQDPGQGLRLIYYSQIVNDFQKGDIAEGYSVSREKKESFPLTVTSAQKNPTAFYLCASSIGVRQRGNEQFFGPGTRLTVL.

The CDR3 coding sequence is TGCGCCAGCAGCCAAGGCGAGCGGCTAAATTCACCCCTCCACTTT. It translates to CASSQGERLNSPLHF. The chain is built from TRBV4-3 and TRBJ1-6; D remains unclear. Germline-derived CDR1 and CDR2 are LGHNA and YSLEER. The CDR3 runs to 15 residues. The V and J ends lost 1 base and 7 bases respectively, with 11 bases between them.

In its sample, this clone was seen many times. The rearrangement uses TRBV6-2 or TRBV6-3 and TRBJ1-5; possible D gene TRBD1, 5 bases. Per germline, CDR1 MNHEY and CDR2 SVGEGT. CDR3 length: 14 amino acids. V dropped 5 bases and J dropped 5 bases, with 13 bases sitting between them. The CDR3 DNA follows: TGTGCCAGCAGTCCCCACGGGACCGATCAGCCCCAGCATTTT. It codes for CASSPHGTDQPQHF.

The V gene is TRBV11-2, the J gene TRBJ1-4; D not resolved. Germline loops: CDR1 SGHAT, CDR2 FQNNGV. The length of the CDR3 is 15 residues. The V end was cut by 1 base, the J end by 8 bases, with 14 bases between. CDR3 protein: CASSLVAGLEEKLFF. The CDR3 region has the DNA TGTGCCAGCAGCTTAGTGGCTGGGCTGGAAGAAAAACTGTTTTTT.